Presented here are 12 T cell receptor beta chains from one specimen sequenced in a study of long-term antiretroviral therapy in people with HIV. Samples were assayed with immunoSEQ v3.0 at survey level. Profiling relied on immunoSEQ multiplex PCR, and the TCRdb table lists in-frame clones only, not all of them. The data hold tens of thousands of clones, with about 96% observed a single time. Sequenced here: unsorted PBMCs, sampled 6.9 years after starting antiretroviral therapy. The receptors originated from a man aged 30 to 39 with HIV.

The CDR3 sequence: CASSSTWDWGRDTQYF. The CDR3 region has the DNA TGTGCCAGCAGCTCGACTTGGGACTGGGGAAGAGATACGCAGTATTTT. The chain links TRBV7-6 to TRBJ2-3; possibly TRBD2 for D (6 bases). The germline V gene has CDR1 SGHVS and CDR2 FNYEAQ. The CDR3 covers 16 residues. V shed 4 bases and J shed 5 bases, with 19 bases lying between them.

Only one count was recorded for this clone. The chain carries TRBV15 and TRBJ1-4, with D possibly TRBD1 on 5 matching bases. The CDR3 contains 14 residues. Germline V CDR1 and CDR2: LNHNV, YYDKDF (reference sequence). V was pared by 2 bases and J by 6 bases, with 10 bases between. Written as DNA, the CDR3 is TGTGCCACCAGCAGACAGGGAGGGCATGAAAAACTGTTTTTT. Translated, it gives CATSRQGGHEKLFF. The full variable domain, rest sourced from reference TRBV15 and TRBJ1-4, is DAMVIQNPRYQVTQFGKPVTLSCSQTLNHNVMYWYQQKSSQAPKLLFHYYDKDFNNEADTPDNFQSRRPNTSFCFLDIRSPGLGDTAMYLCATSRQGGHEKLFFGSGTQLSVL.

The rearrangement joins TRBV6-6 to TRBJ1-4; D possibly corresponds to TRBD1 (5 bases). The CDR3 is 15 residues long. Germline-derived CDR1 and CDR2 are MNHNY and SVGAGI (reference sequence). V lost 5 bases to trimming and J lost 5 bases, with 15 bases between them. CDR3: CASSPGDVGNEKLFF. DNA for the CDR3: TGTGCCAGCAGTCCTGGGGACGTGGGGAATGAAAAACTGTTTTTT.

J is TRBJ2-5 and V is TRBV4-1; D gene uncertain. The CDR3 is made up of 14 amino acids. Germline CDR1 and CDR2: MGHRA and YSYEKL. Trimming removed 0 bases at V and 1 base at J, with 6 bases between. In DNA form, the CDR3 reads TGCGCCAGCAGCCAAGAAATGGTCCAAGAGACCCAGTACTTC. Translated, it gives CASSQEMVQETQYF.

The rearrangement joins TRBV5-6 to TRBJ2-7, with 7 nucleotides matching TRBD2. Germline V gene sequence: CDR1 SGHDT, CDR2 YYEEEE. V shed 2 bases, J shed 2 bases, and the junction held 7 bases outside the gene matches. The CDR3 sequence is 15 residues long. The CDR3 bases are TGTGCCAGCAGCTTTCGGAGCGGGGCTACCTACGAGCAGTACTTC. Its protein product is CASSFRSGATYEQYF.

The chain links TRBV5-1 to TRBJ2-7; 8 nucleotides line up with TRBD2. Trimming removed 1 base from V and 2 bases from J; junction bases left unmatched: 17. CDR1 and CDR2 (germline): SGHRS, YFSETQ. The CDR3 sequence is 19 residues long. The CDR3 region is CASSLIGGGLETLPYEQYF. In DNA, the CDR3 is TGCGCCAGCAGCTTGATTGGCGGGGGGCTCGAAACTTTACCCTACGAGCAGTACTTC.

V and J are TRBV7-2 and TRBJ2-2, with a possible D match to TRBD2 (5 bases). V was shortened by 4 bases and J by 6 bases, with 12 bases between the two germline ends. This CDR3 spans 14 amino acids. Germline loops: CDR1 SGHTA, CDR2 FQGNSA. CDR3 in amino acids: CASSSELVSGELFF. The CDR3 bases are TGTGCCAGCAGCTCCGAACTAGTATCCGGGGAGCTGTTTTTT. Full variable domain (missing parts from reference TRBV7-2 and TRBJ2-2): GAGVSQSPSNKVTEKGKDVELRCDPISGHTALYWYRQSLGQGLEFLIYFQGNSAPDKSGLPSDRFSAERTGGSVSTLTIQRTQQEDSAVYLCASSSELVSGELFFGEGSRLTVL.

The chain recombines TRBV9 with TRBJ2-1; 9 bases match TRBD2. The germline V gene encodes CDR1 SGDLS and CDR2 YYNGEE. The CDR3 is 14 amino acids. J was trimmed by 7 bases and V by 2 bases; bases with no gene match: 4. CDR3: CASSVAGGLNEQFF. The CDR3 nucleotides are TGTGCCAGCAGCGTGGCGGGGGGGTTAAATGAGCAGTTCTTC.

The chain is built from TRBV5-6 and TRBJ2-7; a weak D match, TRBD1 (6 bases). With 0 bases removed from V and 2 bases from J, the gap between germline ends came to 12 bases. Germline CDR1 SGHDT, CDR2 YYEEEE. The CDR3 length is 15 residues. CDR3 residues: CASSLVGGHPYEQYF. DNA for the CDR3: TGTGCCAGCAGCTTGGTAGGGGGTCACCCCTACGAGCAGTACTTC.

V usage is TRBV13 and J usage is TRBJ2-1, with no clear D. The CDR3 length is 11 residues. Trimming shortened V by 3 bases and J by 4 bases, and 1 base separated the two germline ends. Germline V gene data show CDR1 as PRHDT and CDR2 as FYEKMQ (reference sequence). In DNA, the CDR3 is TGTGCCAGCAGCTTTTACAATGAGCAGTTCTTC. As protein: CASSFYNEQFF. The full variable domain, with the rest looked up from reference TRBV13 and TRBJ2-1, is AAGVIQSPRHLIKEKRETATLKCYPIPRHDTVYWYQQGPGQDPQFLISFYEKMQSDKGSIPDRFSAQQFSDYHSELNMSSLELGDSALYFCASSFYNEQFFGPGTRLTVL.

V gene TRBV7-2 combines with J gene TRBJ2-1; 7 bases are a match to TRBD2. The CDR3 runs to 14 residues. With 2 bases clipped from V and 7 bases from J, the junction kept 5 bases outside the gene matches. CDR1 is SGHTA, CDR2 FQGNSA, per germline. The CDR3 bases are TGTGCCAGCAGCTTACAGCGGGAAGGGAATGAGCAGTTCTTC. Translation gives CASSLQREGNEQFF.

The chain uses TRBV19 and TRBJ1-6; D remains ambiguous. The CDR3 has 12 amino acids. Germline lookup yields CDR1 LNHDA and CDR2 SQIVND (reference sequence). Trimming took off 6 bases at V and 7 bases at J, with 7 bases between the two ends. In nucleotides, the CDR3 is TGTGCCAGTAGCAAGGAGAATTCACCCCTCCACTTT. Translation: CASSKENSPLHF. Together with reference TRBV19 and TRBJ1-6, the CDR3 gives the full variable domain: DGGITQSPKYLFRKEGQNVTLSCEQNLNHDAMYWYRQDPGQGLRLIYYSQIVNDFQKGDIAEGYSVSREKKESFPLTVTSAQKNPTAFYLCASSKENSPLHFGNGTRLTVT.